These 17 T cell receptor beta chains share one sample of origin, sequenced in a study of blood T cell repertoires in COVID-19. Libraries were prepared by immunoSEQ multiplex PCR; TCRdb keeps only in-frame clonotypes and omits some of them. The sample holds under 450,000 clones; about 91% are singletons and the top ten take about 12%. The sequenced sample consisted of peripheral blood. These receptors all stem from a woman between 45 and 60 years old with COVID-19, enrolled during active disease.

The CDR3 DNA sequence: TGTGCCAGCAGTTTAGGGGGAGGGGGCTACACCTTC. Its translation is CASSLGGGGYTF. The genes are TRBV12-3 or TRBV12-4 and TRBJ1-2; D not resolved. Trimming pared 1 base from V and 8 bases from J, leaving 8 bases between. The CDR3 consists of 12 residues.

J is TRBJ1-2 and V is TRBV2; D perhaps matches TRBD1 (6 bases). The CDR3 has 12 residues. CDR1 is SNHLY, CDR2 FYNNEI, per germline. The V end lost 8 bases, the J end lost 4 bases, and 11 bases lay between the germline ends. In DNA form, the CDR3 reads TGTGCCAGCTCACAGGGCTTCTATGGCTACACCTTC. It specifies CASSQGFYGYTF. Full variable domain (missing parts from reference TRBV2 and TRBJ1-2): EPEVTQTPSHQVTQMGQEVILRCVPISNHLYFYWYRQILGQKVEFLVSFYNNEISEKSEIFDDQFSVERPDGSNFTLKIRSTKLEDSAMYFCASSQGFYGYTFGSGTRLTVV.

This clone has only one observation. The genes are TRBV6-5 and TRBJ1-2; TRBD1 matches 7 bases. There are 13 residues in the CDR3. The V gene's germline CDR1 is MNHEY and CDR2 SVGAGI. Trimming at V came to 7 bases and at J to 4 bases, leaving 6 bases not matched to a gene. The CDR3 DNA sequence: TGTGCCAGCAACAGGGACAGCCTCTATGGCTACACCTTC. Translating it yields CASNRDSLYGYTF.

The gene calls are TRBV30 and TRBJ1-5; a weak D match, TRBD1 (5 bases). This CDR3 has 13 residues. Trimming left V 2 bases short and J 5 bases short, with 10 bases between. Germline V gives CDR1 GTSNPN, CDR2 SVGIG (reference sequence). The CDR3 nucleotides are TGTGCCTGGAGTCAGGGATCCCATCAGCCCCAGCATTTT. As protein: CAWSQGSHQPQHF.

The chain uses TRBV19 and TRBJ1-3; TRBD1 agrees at 8 bases. Losses at the gene ends were 10 bases for V and 2 bases for J; bases not matched to a gene: 7. CDR1 is LNHDA, CDR2 SQIVND, per germline (reference sequence). The CDR3 covers 14 residues. The chain's CDR3 is CAISDRETGNTIYF. CDR3 bases: TGTGCCATCTCGGACAGGGAAACTGGAAACACCATATATTTT.

The rearrangement uses TRBV9 and TRBJ2-1; D may be TRBD1 (6 bases). CDR3 size: 14 residues. The V gene lost 2 bases and the J gene lost 3 bases, with 9 bases spanning the gap. CDR1 is SGDLS, CDR2 YYNGEE, per germline. The CDR3 loop is CASSVGADYNEQFF. The DNA for the CDR3 is TGTGCCAGCAGCGTGGGGGCAGACTACAATGAGCAGTTCTTC.

This CDR3 reads CASSQAASVDTEAFF. In DNA form, the CDR3 reads TGTGCCAGCAGCCAAGCTGCTAGTGTGGACACTGAAGCTTTCTTT. V gene TRBV3-1 (or the pseudogene TRBV3-2) combines with J gene TRBJ1-1; D is unresolved. V gave up 1 base and J gave up 3 bases, with 12 bases separating them. The CDR3 loop spans 15 amino acids. Germline loops: CDR1 LGHDT, CDR2 YNNKEL (reference sequence).

The J gene is TRBJ2-1, the V gene TRBV30; maybe TRBD2 (6 bases). Germline assignment: CDR1 GTSNPN and CDR2 SVGIG (reference sequence). Trimming left V 1 base short and J 8 bases short, with 9 bases between. The CDR3 length is 12 residues. The CDR3 reads CAWSAGVDEQFF. The CDR3, as DNA: TGTGCCTGGAGTGCGGGGGTAGATGAGCAGTTCTTC.

The rearrangement uses TRBV5-1 and TRBJ2-3, with TRBD2 matching over 10 bases. The CDR3 sequence is 17 residues long. Germline CDR1 SGHRS, CDR2 YFSETQ. V lost 3 bases, J lost 2 bases, and 9 bases stayed unmatched. The CDR3 DNA reads as TGCGCCAGCAGCTCAAGGGGAGCGGGGGGGCCCACAGATACGCAGTATTTT. Translated: CASSSRGAGGPTDTQYF.

The chain couples TRBV4-1 to TRBJ1-5, with 10 bases aligning to TRBD1. This CDR3 has 16 residues. Germline CDR1 is MGHRA and CDR2 is YSYEKL. The trim removed 1 base at V and 5 bases at J, leaving 5 bases unmatched. CDR3 sequence reads: CASSQGIGQGDQPQHF. The CDR3 bases are TGCGCCAGCAGCCAAGGAATTGGACAGGGGGATCAGCCCCAGCATTTT.

The J gene is TRBJ2-7, the V gene TRBV27; 10 nucleotides line up with TRBD1. Germline V gives CDR1 MNHEY, CDR2 SMNVEV (reference sequence). V was pared by 6 bases and J by 4 bases, with 6 bases of the junction left unmatched. The CDR3 contains 14 residues. The CDR3 here is CASRSPGQGYEQYF. For the CDR3, the DNA is TGTGCCAGCAGAAGCCCGGGACAGGGGTACGAGCAGTACTTC.

The rearrangement links TRBV5-4 to TRBJ1-6, with TRBD1 identical over 8 bases. CDR1 is SGHNT and CDR2 is YYREEE in the germline V gene (reference sequence). Trimming cost V 0 bases and J 9 bases; bases outside gene matches: 5. There are 15 residues in the CDR3. The chain's CDR3 is CASSLEQGARSPLHF. CDR3 sequence (DNA): TGTGCCAGCAGCTTGGAGCAGGGGGCGCGTTCACCCCTCCACTTT.

The V call is TRBV6-5, the J call TRBJ1-4, with D tentatively TRBD1 (6 bases). CDR3 length: 15 residues. The germline V and J ends were trimmed by 4 bases and 7 bases, with 16 bases remaining between them. Germline values: CDR1 MNHEY, CDR2 SVGAGI. The DNA of the CDR3 is TGTGCCAGCAGTTGGGGCCCAGGGGTGGGTGAAAAACTGTTTTTT. Its translation: CASSWGPGVGEKLFF.

This clone was seen a few times. The chain employs TRBV7-9 and TRBJ1-6, with TRBD1 identical over 8 bases. There are 16 residues in the CDR3. The ends lost 5 bases at V and 8 bases at J; junction bases unmatched: 11. CDR1 SEHNR and CDR2 FQNEAQ come from the germline V gene (reference sequence). This CDR3 is CASSNRQGTVDSPLHF. For the CDR3, the DNA is TGTGCCAGCAGCAACCGACAGGGGACGGTTGATTCACCCCTCCACTTT.

The chain joins TRBV30 to TRBJ2-3; the match to TRBD2 covers 10 bases. CDR3 length equals 14 residues. Germline values: CDR1 GTSNPN, CDR2 SVGIG (reference sequence). Trimming cost V 0 bases and J 11 bases; bases outside gene matches: 8. The CDR3 region has the DNA TGTGCCTGGAGTGTAGGAGCGGGGGGGCCTAAGCAGTATTTT. Its protein is CAWSVGAGGPKQYF.

This clone was recorded only once. The genes are TRBV3-1 (or the pseudogene TRBV3-2) and TRBJ2-3, with TRBD1 identical over 7 bases. Germline trimming cut 5 bases from V and 1 base from J; bases unmatched to any gene: 3. Germline values: CDR1 LGHDT, CDR2 YNNKEL (reference sequence). CDR3 length equals 14 residues. The CDR3 DNA is TGTGCCAGCAGCTCGACAGGGCGCACAGATACGCAGTATTTT. Amino acid sequence: CASSSTGRTDTQYF.

Worth noting for this clone: This sample also contains other DNA sequences that code for the same CDR3. The J gene is TRBJ2-2, the V gene TRBV19; perhaps TRBD2 as D (6 bases). The CDR3 is made up of 15 amino acids. Germline CDR1 reads LNHDA; CDR2 reads SQIVND (reference sequence). V gave up 3 bases and J gave up 4 bases, with 12 bases separating them. CDR3 nucleotides: TGTGCCAGTAGTATCGGAGGGCTTGGCACCGGGGAGCTGTTTTTT. Its protein product is CASSIGGLGTGELFF.